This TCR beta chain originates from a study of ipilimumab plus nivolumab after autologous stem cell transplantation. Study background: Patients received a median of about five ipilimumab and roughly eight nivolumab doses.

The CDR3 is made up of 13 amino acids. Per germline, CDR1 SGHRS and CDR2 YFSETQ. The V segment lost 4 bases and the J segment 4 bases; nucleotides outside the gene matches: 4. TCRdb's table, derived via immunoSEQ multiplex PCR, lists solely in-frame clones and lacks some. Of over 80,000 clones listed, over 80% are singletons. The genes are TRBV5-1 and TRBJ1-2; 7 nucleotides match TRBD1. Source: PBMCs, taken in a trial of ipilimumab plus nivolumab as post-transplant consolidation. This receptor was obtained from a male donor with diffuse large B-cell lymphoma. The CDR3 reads CASSTGQSYGYTF. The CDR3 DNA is TGCGCCAGCAGCACGGGACAGTCCTATGGCTACACCTTC. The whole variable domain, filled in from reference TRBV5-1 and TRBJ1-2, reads KAGVTQTPRYLIKTRGQQVTLSCSPISGHRSVSWYQQTPGQGLQFLFEYFSETQRNKGNFPGRFSGRQFSNSRSEMNVSTLELGDSALYLCASSTGQSYGYTFGSGTRLTVV.